This entry lists 5 T cell receptor beta chains sequenced from one sample in a study of blood T cell repertoires in COVID-19. Profiling relied on immunoSEQ multiplex PCR, and the TCRdb table lists in-frame clones only, not all of them. The sample includes tens of thousands of clones, 75% to 90% of them seen just once. The sample taken for sequencing was peripheral blood. The origin of the receptors is an elderly woman with acute or convalescent COVID-19.

The CDR3 nucleotides are TGCGCCAGCAGCTTGGTGGCCGCTGCATATGGCTACACCTTC. Amino acid sequence: CASSLVAAAYGYTF. The chain uses TRBV5-1 and TRBJ1-2; D is unclear. Germline V lookup: CDR1 SGHRS, CDR2 YFSETQ. V was trimmed by 0 bases and J by 5 bases, leaving 11 bases between them. The CDR3 length is 14 residues.

The chain links TRBV5-1 to TRBJ1-4; a weak D match, TRBD1 (6 bases). The CDR3 covers 14 residues. The germline V gene encodes CDR1 SGHRS and CDR2 YFSETQ. Trimming pared 7 bases from V and 1 base from J, leaving 11 bases between. The CDR3, as DNA: TGCGCCAGCCAGGGGCAGGGAACTAATGAAAAACTGTTTTTT. Translating gives CASQGQGTNEKLFF.

This chain uses TRBV18 with TRBJ1-4, with 7 positions matching TRBD1. CDR3 length equals 15 residues. Unmatched junction bases numbered 4, after V lost 1 base and J lost 5 bases. Looked up from germline, CDR1 is KGHSH and CDR2 is LQKENI. The CDR3 region has the DNA TGTGCCAGCTCACCACTACAGGGGAGAAATGAAAAACTGTTTTTT. Translation: CASSPLQGRNEKLFF.

In DNA form, the CDR3 reads TGTGCCAGTATCAATTCGTCGACAGGACAGTATTCCCCCCAGCATTTT. The encoded protein is CASINSSTGQYSPQHF. The rearrangement joins TRBV19 to TRBJ1-5, with D possibly matching TRBD1 (6 bases). This CDR3 comprises 16 residues. CDR1 is LNHDA and CDR2 is SQIVND in the germline V gene (reference sequence). V dropped 7 bases and J dropped 10 bases, with 26 bases sitting between them.

This chain links TRBV5-1 with TRBJ2-2; 11 nucleotides agree with TRBD2. The CDR3 sequence is 17 residues long. V lost 3 bases, J lost 4 bases, and 8 bases stayed unmatched. Germline CDR1 reads SGHRS; CDR2 reads YFSETQ. CDR3: CASSSSLAGGLTGELFF. CDR3 coding DNA: TGCGCCAGCAGCTCAAGCTTAGCGGGGGGGCTCACCGGGGAGCTGTTTTTT. Full variable domain (rest looked up from reference TRBV5-1 and TRBJ2-2): KAGVTQTPRYLIKTRGQQVTLSCSPISGHRSVSWYQQTPGQGLQFLFEYFSETQRNKGNFPGRFSGRQFSNSRSEMNVSTLELGDSALYLCASSSSLAGGLTGELFFGEGSRLTVL.